This passage covers 25 T cell receptor beta chains from one sample sequenced in a study of CD8 T cells in Susac syndrome. The authors reverse transcribed 0.5 to 1 ug RNA with random hexamers. Each CDR3 protein gets one entry after TCRdb re-called the immunoSEQ multiplex PCR reads with MiXCR. The sample holds hundreds of thousands of distinct CDR3 sequences, 75% to 85% seen once. The material sequenced was CD8+ T cells from PBMCs. All receptors come from a human donor with multiple sclerosis.

The V call is TRBV28, the J call TRBJ2-7, with TRBD2 as a possible D gene (6 bases). The germline V gene has CDR1 MDHEN and CDR2 SYDVKM. V lost 4 bases and J 4 bases, leaving 14 bases between the germline ends. The CDR3 has 14 residues. The CDR3 nucleotides read TGTGCCAGCAGTTCGACTAGATTGTGGTACGAGCAGTACTTC. As protein: CASSSTRLWYEQYF.

This chain joins TRBV6-2 or TRBV6-3 and TRBJ2-3; 10 bases agree with TRBD2. Per germline, CDR1 MNHEY and CDR2 SVGEGT. Unmatched junction bases numbered 8, after V lost 2 bases and J lost 0 bases. The CDR3 runs to 18 residues. CDR3 in amino acids: CASSYELAGARSTDTQYF. The CDR3, as DNA: TGTGCCAGCAGTTACGAGCTAGCGGGAGCTCGGAGCACAGATACGCAGTATTTT.

The chain uses TRBV5-4 and TRBJ2-7; D may be TRBD1 (6 bases). CDR1 is SGHNT, CDR2 YYREEE, per germline (reference sequence). This CDR3 comprises 16 residues. Deletions cut 0 bases from V and 6 bases from J, with 19 bases between. Here the CDR3 reads CASSLEVGASRGEQYF. CDR3 sequence (DNA): TGTGCCAGCAGCTTGGAGGTGGGGGCCTCTCGGGGCGAGCAGTACTTC.

The rearrangement links TRBV19 to TRBJ2-6, with a weak D call TRBD1 (6 bases). Deletions cut 5 bases from V and 0 bases from J, with 14 bases between. Germline V gene lookup returns CDR1 LNHDA and CDR2 SQIVND (reference sequence). This CDR3 region has 17 residues. In nucleotides, the CDR3 is TGTGCCAGTAGTCCCGGACAGTTTTCCTCTGGGGCCAACGTCCTGACTTTC. This codes for CASSPGQFSSGANVLTF.

This chain joins TRBV20-1 and TRBJ2-5, with 9 bases matching TRBD1. Trimming took 3 bases from V and 5 from J; bases not matched to a gene: 7. This CDR3 comprises 14 residues. Germline V gene lookup returns CDR1 DFQATT and CDR2 SNEGSKA (reference sequence). The CDR3 loop reads CSARVQGARETQYF. CDR3 DNA sequence: TGCAGTGCTAGGGTACAGGGGGCGCGGGAGACCCAGTACTTC.

V gene TRBV7-6 combines with J gene TRBJ1-1, with D perhaps matching TRBD1 (5 bases). CDR3 length equals 15 residues. The ends were cut back, 1 base at V and 5 bases at J, with 14 bases in the middle. In germline, CDR1 is SGHVS, CDR2 FNYEAQ. CDR3: CASSLEGWGGTEAFF. CDR3 nucleotides: TGTGCCAGCAGCTTAGAGGGATGGGGGGGGACTGAAGCTTTCTTT.

The chain recombines TRBV28 with TRBJ2-1; possibly TRBD1 or TRBD2 for D (5 bases each). The germline CDR1 and CDR2 sequences are MDHEN and SYDVKM. This CDR3 comprises 13 residues. V lost 5 bases and J lost 8, with 13 bases in between. The CDR3 loop reads CASSRDGDHEQFF. DNA of the CDR3: TGTGCCAGCAGTCGGGACGGGGATCATGAGCAGTTCTTC.

The chain combines TRBV29-1 with TRBJ2-7, with TRBD1 matching over 7 bases. Germline CDR1 is SQVTM and CDR2 is ANQGSEA. The CDR3 totals 15 residues. V lost 1 base to trimming and J lost 0 bases; unmatched junction nucleotides: 6. CDR3 sequence: CSVEVGTAYSYEQYF. The CDR3, as DNA: TGCAGCGTTGAAGTTGGGACAGCCTACTCCTACGAGCAGTACTTC.

The chain carries TRBV2 and TRBJ2-7; the match to TRBD2 covers 7 bases. This CDR3 is built from 16 residues. Germline V gives CDR1 SNHLY, CDR2 FYNNEI. Trimming cost V 0 bases and J 2 bases; bases outside gene matches: 7. CDR3 DNA: TGTGCCAGCAGTGAAGCGCGAGCGGGGTGGACCTACGAGCAGTACTTC. It translates to CASSEARAGWTYEQYF. Based on the CDR3 plus reference TRBV2 and TRBJ2-7, the full variable domain is EPEVTQTPSHQVTQMGQEVILRCVPISNHLYFYWYRQILGQKVEFLVSFYNNEISEKSEIFDDQFSVERPDGSNFTLKIRSTKLEDSAMYFCASSEARAGWTYEQYFGPGTRLTVT.

The CDR3: CASSVGTSGSTETQYF. The DNA of the CDR3 is TGTGCCAGCAGCGTAGGAACTAGCGGGAGTACAGAGACCCAGTACTTC. The genes are TRBV9 and TRBJ2-5; 11 nucleotides line up with TRBD2. The ends lost 0 bases at V and 4 bases at J; junction bases unmatched: 5. This CDR3 has 16 amino acids. Per germline, CDR1 SGDLS and CDR2 YYNGEE.

The rearrangement links TRBV14 to TRBJ2-7; 7 bases match TRBD2. The CDR3 runs 15 residues. After removal of 6 bases from V and 2 bases from J, the junction contained 10 bases not matched to a gene. The germline gives CDR1 SGHDN, CDR2 FVKESK. CDR3 nucleotide sequence: TGTGCCAGCAGTCACCGGGAGGCCGACACCTACGAGCAGTACTTC. Its protein is CASSHREADTYEQYF.

The chain is built from TRBV7-8 and TRBJ2-7; D might be TRBD1 (6 bases). V was pared by 0 bases and J by 2 bases, with 23 bases between. The V gene's germline CDR1 is SGHVS and CDR2 FQNEAQ. The length of the CDR3 is 19 residues. The chain's CDR3 is CASSLAPTYTGTKTYEQYF. The CDR3 coding sequence is TGTGCCAGCAGCTTAGCGCCCACCTACACCGGGACAAAGACCTACGAGCAGTACTTC.

This clonotype occurred once. The CDR3 nucleotides are TGTGCCAGCAGCCACTGGGGGGGACTAGCGGACAATGAGCAGTTCTTC. Translating it yields CASSHWGGLADNEQFF. The V call is TRBV6-2 or TRBV6-3, the J call TRBJ2-1; TRBD2 agrees at 11 bases. Trimming at V came to 6 bases and at J to 5 bases, leaving 9 bases not matched to a gene. This CDR3 is built from 16 residues. Per germline, CDR1 MNHEY and CDR2 SVGEGT.

The V call is TRBV28, the J call TRBJ2-7; possible D gene TRBD1, 5 bases. Germline assignment: CDR1 MDHEN and CDR2 SYDVKM. V was trimmed by 6 bases and J by 7 bases, leaving 19 bases between them. The CDR3 extends over 14 amino acids. The CDR3 bases are TGTGCCAGCAGCCTCCCCCGCAGGGTCCTGGAGCAGTACTTC. This encodes CASSLPRRVLEQYF.

The chain recombines TRBV5-6 with TRBJ2-6; 10 positions match TRBD1. The trim removed 2 bases at V and 2 bases at J, leaving 4 bases unmatched. The CDR3 sequence is 17 residues long. Germline loops: CDR1 SGHDT, CDR2 YYEEEE. The CDR3 reads CASSFGTGVAGANVLTF. The CDR3, as DNA: TGTGCCAGCAGCTTTGGGACAGGGGTAGCTGGGGCCAACGTCCTGACTTTC. The full variable domain, in which reference TRBV5-6 and TRBJ2-6 provide the parts outside the CDR3, is DAGVTQSPTHLIKTRGQQVTLRCSPKSGHDTVSWYQQALGQGPQFIFQYYEEEERQRGNFPDRFSGHQFPNYSSELNVNALLLGDSALYLCASSFGTGVAGANVLTFGAGSRLTVL.

The chain couples TRBV28 to TRBJ2-2; D remains unclear. V lost 5 bases, J lost 2 bases, and 12 bases lay in between. The germline V gene has CDR1 MDHEN and CDR2 SYDVKM. CDR3 length equals 15 residues. The CDR3 spells CASSRPPDNTGELFF. In DNA, the CDR3 is TGTGCCAGCAGTAGGCCCCCAGATAACACCGGGGAGCTGTTTTTT.

This clonotype was seen more than once but under ten times. This rearrangement joins TRBV4-1 to TRBJ2-7, with TRBD2 matching 10 bases. There are 16 residues in the CDR3. V was clipped by 0 bases and J by 7 bases; unmatched bases: 9. Germline V CDR1 and CDR2: MGHRA, YSYEKL. The CDR3 here is CASSQDSTSGLREQYF. As DNA, the CDR3 is TGCGCCAGCAGCCAAGATTCGACTAGCGGGCTTCGGGAGCAGTACTTC.

The CDR3 region is CASSSGTATSYEQYF. CDR3 in DNA: TGTGCCAGCAGCTCCGGGACGGCCACGTCCTACGAGCAGTACTTC. The chain links TRBV11-3 to TRBJ2-7; D may correspond to TRBD1 or TRBD2 (5 bases each). Germline V gene sequence: CDR1 SGHNT, CDR2 YENEEA. The ends were cut back, 4 bases at V and 1 base at J, with 14 bases in the middle. CDR3 size: 15 residues. The complete variable domain, with remaining parts taken from reference TRBV11-3 and TRBJ2-7, reads EAGVVQSPRYKIIEKKQPVAFWCNPISGHNTLYWYLQNLGQGPELLIRYENEEAVDDSQLPKDRFSAERLKGVDSTLKIQPAELGDSAVYLCASSSGTATSYEQYFGPGTRLTVT.

This sequence joins TRBV23-1 and TRBJ1-1; D possibly corresponds to TRBD1 (6 bases). TRBV23-1 is flagged as an ORF with uncertain function. The germline V and J ends were trimmed by 2 bases and 1 base, with 17 bases remaining between them. The CDR3 contains 17 residues. The CDR3 sequence: CASSQVEGEGRNTEAFF. Written as DNA, the CDR3 is TGCGCCAGCAGTCAAGTCGAGGGGGAAGGGAGGAACACTGAAGCTTTCTTT.

This clonotype occurred a few times. J is TRBJ1-5 and V is TRBV4-1; D remains ambiguous. Per the germline V gene, CDR1 is MGHRA and CDR2 is YSYEKL. CDR3 length: 16 residues. V was shortened by 0 bases and J by 2 bases, with 11 bases between the two germline ends. The CDR3 nucleotides read TGCGCCAGCAGCCAAGACCCGGGATCGGGCAATCAGCCCCAGCATTTT. Its protein is CASSQDPGSGNQPQHF.

This chain uses TRBV12-3 or TRBV12-4 with TRBJ2-2; a possible D gene is TRBD1 (7 bases). The length of the CDR3 is 17 residues. The V gene lost 5 bases and the J gene lost 1 base, with 17 bases spanning the gap. The CDR3 here is CASSPDRTTVNTGELFF. In nucleotides, the CDR3 is TGTGCCAGCAGTCCGGACAGGACTACCGTGAACACCGGGGAGCTGTTTTTT.

This clonotype was detected once. This chain connects TRBV19 to TRBJ1-1, with D unclear. Trimming took 10 bases from V and 1 from J, leaving 13 bases between them. CDR1 is LNHDA, CDR2 SQIVND, per germline (reference sequence). The CDR3 extends over 13 amino acids. The CDR3 protein is CATDPGTNTEAFF. CDR3 coding DNA: TGTGCCACCGACCCTGGAACGAACACTGAAGCTTTCTTT. Based on the CDR3 plus reference TRBV19 and TRBJ1-1, the full variable domain is DGGITQSPKYLFRKEGQNVTLSCEQNLNHDAMYWYRQDPGQGLRLIYYSQIVNDFQKGDIAEGYSVSREKKESFPLTVTSAQKNPTAFYLCATDPGTNTEAFFGQGTRLTVV.

V is TRBV6-5 and J is TRBJ1-2; D not resolved. Germline V gene lookup returns CDR1 MNHEY and CDR2 SVGAGI. V dropped 3 bases and J dropped 5 bases, with 10 bases sitting between them. This CDR3 is 13 amino acids long. The CDR3 DNA follows: TGTGCCAGCAGTTATCAACGGCTGTATGGCTACACCTTC. Encoded protein: CASSYQRLYGYTF.

The genes are TRBV5-4 and TRBJ1-2; TRBD1 matches at 11 bases. Germline lookup yields CDR1 SGHNT and CDR2 YYREEE (reference sequence). V was pared by 7 bases and J by 4 bases, with 6 bases of the junction left unmatched. The CDR3 runs to 14 residues. The DNA of the CDR3 is TGTGCCAGCGGCAACGGACAGGGGGCCTATGGCTACACCTTC. It translates to CASGNGQGAYGYTF.

This chain links TRBV15 with TRBJ2-1, with 11 bases aligning to TRBD2. This CDR3 contains 14 residues. V lost 7 bases and J lost 4; bases outside the gene matches: 3. Germline-derived CDR1 and CDR2 are LNHNV and YYDKDF (reference sequence). CDR3 region: CATKTSGAYNEQFF. CDR3 coding DNA: TGTGCCACCAAGACTAGCGGGGCGTACAATGAGCAGTTCTTC.